These 32 T cell receptor beta chains came from one sample sequenced in a study of blood T cell repertoires in COVID-19. This table comes from immunoSEQ multiplex PCR, and its TCRdb copy is limited to in-frame clones, with some not included. The data contain 300,000 to 350,000 clones, 90% of them seen just once; the ten biggest clones take up around 4.4%. The specimen was PBMCs or T cells enriched from blood (not recorded which). The source is a woman aged 18 to 35 with acute COVID-19.

The chain joins TRBV19 to TRBJ1-4; 7 nucleotides agree with TRBD1. V lost 3 bases, J lost 4 bases, and 5 bases stayed unmatched. CDR3 length equals 15 residues. Germline CDR1 reads LNHDA; CDR2 reads SQIVND (reference sequence). CDR3: CASSIHQGVNEKLFF. CDR3 DNA: TGTGCCAGTAGTATTCACCAGGGGGTTAATGAAAAACTGTTTTTT.

The gene calls are TRBV5-5 and TRBJ1-5; 7 nucleotides match TRBD1. Germline CDR1 and CDR2: SGHKS and YYEKEE (reference sequence). The CDR3 loop spans 18 amino acids. The trim removed 4 bases at V and 0 bases at J, leaving 13 bases unmatched. CDR3 nucleotides: TGTGCCAGCAGCCGGGTCTGGGACAGCGATTATAGCAATCAGCCCCAGCATTTT. As protein: CASSRVWDSDYSNQPQHF.

The V gene is TRBV15, the J gene TRBJ2-2; 11 bases agree with TRBD2. The CDR3 has 16 residues. The V gene's germline CDR1 is LNHNV and CDR2 YYDKDF (reference sequence). V lost 3 bases, J lost 1 base, and 1 base stayed unmatched. The CDR3 spells CATSSLAGGNTGELFF. The CDR3 coding sequence is TGTGCCACCAGCAGCCTAGCGGGAGGGAACACCGGGGAGCTGTTTTTT.

The chain uses TRBV25-1 and TRBJ1-6; 8 bases map to TRBD1. The CDR3 is 15 residues long. Germline-derived CDR1 and CDR2 are MGHDK and SYGVNS. Germline trimming cut 6 bases from V and 7 bases from J; bases unmatched to any gene: 8. CDR3 in amino acids: CASRKGQGRNSPLHF. As DNA, the CDR3 is TGTGCCAGCAGAAAAGGACAGGGACGGAATTCACCCCTCCACTTT.

This clone has a handful of counts. The chain links TRBV19 to TRBJ2-7, with 7 bases that match TRBD2. V gave up 5 bases and J gave up 3 bases; unmatched junction bases: 7. CDR1 and CDR2 from the germline V gene are LNHDA and SQIVND (reference sequence). This CDR3 spans 14 amino acids. CDR3 protein: CASSLGRGLYEQYF. In DNA form, the CDR3 reads TGTGCCAGTAGTCTTGGGAGGGGTCTCTACGAGCAGTACTTC.

The rearrangement links TRBV7-3 to TRBJ1-2; possible D gene TRBD1, 6 bases. CDR3 length: 16 residues. Trimming removed 1 base from V and 4 bases from J, with 16 bases in between. Germline-derived CDR1 and CDR2 are SGHTA and FQGTGA. CDR3 residues: CASSLNPRGAGYGYTF. The CDR3 nucleotides are TGTGCCAGCAGCTTAAACCCACGGGGGGCGGGCTATGGCTACACCTTC.

V and J are TRBV13 and TRBJ2-3; 7 nucleotides line up with TRBD1. The CDR3 sequence is 15 residues long. Trimming at V came to 3 bases and at J to 3 bases, leaving 6 bases not matched to a gene. The germline gives CDR1 PRHDT, CDR2 FYEKMQ (reference sequence). CDR3 in amino acids: CASSFLSRGTDTQYF. For the CDR3, the DNA is TGTGCCAGCAGCTTTTTATCCAGGGGGACAGATACGCAGTATTTT.

J is TRBJ2-7 and V is TRBV6-1; 9 bases are a match to TRBD1. From germline, CDR1 is MNHNS and CDR2 SASEGT. The ends lost 2 bases at V and 0 bases at J; junction bases unmatched: 14. The CDR3 runs 19 residues. The DNA of the CDR3 is TGTGCCAGCAGTGAAAGGAGGACAGGGGCGTATATAAGCTCCTACGAGCAGTACTTC. It is translated as CASSERRTGAYISSYEQYF.

This rearrangement joins TRBV27 to TRBJ2-3; tentatively, D is TRBD1 (6 bases). The CDR3 runs to 17 residues. V lost 2 bases and J 3 bases, leaving 18 bases between the germline ends. The V gene's germline CDR1 is MNHEY and CDR2 SMNVEV (reference sequence). DNA of the CDR3: TGTGCCAGCAGTTTACGCAGGGGCCCCGGAGGTACAGATACGCAGTATTTT. It encodes CASSLRRGPGGTDTQYF.

The rearrangement joins TRBV9 to TRBJ1-3; D ambiguous. This CDR3 has 15 amino acids. The germline V gene has CDR1 SGDLS and CDR2 YYNGEE. Deletions cut 0 bases from V and 3 bases from J, with 10 bases between. The CDR3 reads CASSVGGEGGNTIYF. For the CDR3, the DNA is TGTGCCAGCAGCGTAGGGGGTGAGGGTGGAAACACCATATATTTT.

The CDR3 nucleotides read TGTGCCAGCAGGGTTGGACAGGGGGATGAAAAACTGTTTTTT. Residues: CASRVGQGDEKLFF. The genes are TRBV6-5 and TRBJ1-4; 10 bases align to TRBD1. With 6 bases clipped from V and 6 bases from J, the junction kept 4 bases outside the gene matches. The germline V gene encodes CDR1 MNHEY and CDR2 SVGAGI. There are 14 residues in the CDR3.

The chain joins TRBV27 to TRBJ1-5; D ambiguous. Germline loops: CDR1 MNHEY, CDR2 SMNVEV (reference sequence). This CDR3 region has 13 residues. Trimming cost V 6 bases and J 0 bases, with 6 bases left between them. The DNA for the CDR3 is TGTGCCAGCAGATCCTTTAGCAATCAGCCCCAGCATTTT. Translated, it gives CASRSFSNQPQHF.

This chain's CDR3 is CASSQLFGREYLPGEQYF. For the CDR3, the DNA is TGTGCCAGCAGCCAGCTTTTTGGACGGGAGTATCTGCCAGGCGAGCAGTACTTC. The chain combines TRBV11-3 with TRBJ2-7; D is possibly TRBD2 (6 bases). The CDR3 totals 18 residues. Germline V gene lookup returns CDR1 SGHNT and CDR2 YENEEA. V was clipped by 5 bases and J by 6 bases, with 29 bases between them.

The genes are TRBV19 and TRBJ2-7; TRBD2 agrees at 12 bases. Germline V lookup: CDR1 LNHDA, CDR2 SQIVND (reference sequence). This CDR3 region has 16 residues. Losses at the gene ends were 4 bases for V and 3 bases for J; bases not matched to a gene: 7. DNA for the CDR3: TGTGCCAGTAGTAACCCTGGACTAGCGGGATACTACGAGCAGTACTTC. Protein sequence: CASSNPGLAGYYEQYF.

This clone was seen a handful of times. This chain connects TRBV5-6 to TRBJ1-5; possible D gene TRBD1, 5 bases. The CDR3 extends over 13 amino acids. V was clipped by 7 bases and J by 4 bases, with 12 bases between them. Germline V gene sequence: CDR1 SGHDT, CDR2 YYEEEE. CDR3 coding DNA: TGTGCCAGCGCCAGGACACCTAATCAGCCCCAGCATTTT. Residues: CASARTPNQPQHF.

This clone has a single count. The genes are TRBV28 and TRBJ2-1, with D uncertain. Trimming pared 2 bases from V and 0 bases from J, leaving 11 bases between. The CDR3 sequence is 16 residues long. In germline, CDR1 is MDHEN, CDR2 SYDVKM. CDR3 DNA sequence: TGTGCCAGCAGTTTACCGCTAACTCGCTCCTACAATGAGCAGTTCTTC. It encodes CASSLPLTRSYNEQFF. Full variable domain (remainder filled in from reference TRBV28 and TRBJ2-1): DVKVTQSSRYLVKRTGEKVFLECVQDMDHENMFWYRQDPGLGLRLIYFSYDVKMKEKGDIPEGYSVSREKKERFSLILESASTNQTSMYLCASSLPLTRSYNEQFFGPGTRLTVL.

This rearrangement joins TRBV19 to TRBJ2-3; 14 bases are shared with TRBD2. The V gene end was trimmed by 6 bases and the J gene end by 7 bases; junction bases not matched to a gene: 9. Germline values: CDR1 LNHDA, CDR2 SQIVND (reference sequence). This CDR3 comprises 16 residues. Here the CDR3 reads CASSSGTSGSRNTQYF. The CDR3, as DNA: TGTGCCAGTAGCTCCGGGACTAGCGGGAGTAGAAATACGCAGTATTTT.

The chain is built from TRBV12-3 or TRBV12-4 and TRBJ2-5, with 7 positions matching TRBD1. The CDR3 runs to 13 residues. V shed 5 bases, J shed 5 bases, and the junction held 5 bases outside the gene matches. In DNA, the CDR3 is TGTGCCAGCAGTCAGATGACAGGGGAGACCCAGTACTTC. This sequence encodes CASSQMTGETQYF.

The genes are TRBV7-8 and TRBJ2-5, with 10 bases identical to TRBD2. J gave up 5 bases and V 7 bases, and 16 bases lay outside the gene matches. The CDR3 runs to 17 residues. Germline V lookup: CDR1 SGHVS, CDR2 FQNEAQ. The CDR3 region is CASTIDRSGRAGETQYF. CDR3 sequence (DNA): TGTGCCAGCACCATCGACAGGAGCGGGAGGGCCGGCGAGACCCAGTACTTC.

This rearrangement joins TRBV5-4 to TRBJ2-1; 7 bases fit TRBD2. There are 15 residues in the CDR3. The junction had 13 bases not matched to a gene; V was cut back by 4 bases and J by 9 bases. Germline CDR1 is SGHNT and CDR2 is YYREEE (reference sequence). The CDR3 nucleotides are TGTGCCAGCAGCGGGGGGGGTAGCTACGACGGTGAGCAGTTCTTC. Residues: CASSGGGSYDGEQFF.

In the case of this clone: Different DNA sequences within this sample yield the same CDR3. The V call is TRBV4-1, the J call TRBJ2-7, with 11 bases lining up with TRBD2. The CDR3 contains 16 residues. The V gene's germline CDR1 is MGHRA and CDR2 YSYEKL. V lost 0 bases to trimming and J lost 0 bases; unmatched junction nucleotides: 1. The CDR3: CASSQDLAGGSYEQYF. CDR3 DNA: TGCGCCAGCAGCCAAGATCTAGCGGGAGGCTCCTACGAGCAGTACTTC.

A remark on this clone: The sample contains more than one DNA sequence encoding this CDR3. The rearrangement joins TRBV13 to TRBJ1-1; 8 positions agree with TRBD1. Per the germline V gene, CDR1 is PRHDT and CDR2 is FYEKMQ (reference sequence). V trimming: 6 bases; J trimming: 4 bases; junction bases outside the gene matches: 7. This CDR3 contains 14 residues. CDR3 coding DNA: TGTGCCAGCAGTCCTGGACAGGGTGGCACTGAAGCTTTCTTT. This codes for CASSPGQGGTEAFF. The full variable domain, with the rest looked up from reference TRBV13 and TRBJ1-1, is AAGVIQSPRHLIKEKRETATLKCYPIPRHDTVYWYQQGPGQDPQFLISFYEKMQSDKGSIPDRFSAQQFSDYHSELNMSSLELGDSALYFCASSPGQGGTEAFFGQGTRLTVV.

The chain uses TRBV5-8 and TRBJ2-5; 11 nucleotides align to TRBD2. The junction had 14 bases not matched to a gene; V was cut back by 2 bases and J by 5 bases. The length of the CDR3 is 18 residues. Per germline, CDR1 SGHTS and CDR2 YDEGEE. The CDR3 here is CASSFRGIAGGPSETQYF. DNA of the CDR3: TGTGCCAGCAGCTTCAGGGGGATAGCGGGAGGGCCCTCGGAGACCCAGTACTTC.

V and J are TRBV6-6 and TRBJ1-3, with 8 bases identical to TRBD1. CDR3 size: 12 residues. Unmatched junction bases numbered 14, after V lost 11 bases and J lost 14 bases. CDR1 is MNHNY, CDR2 SVGAGI, per germline (reference sequence). The CDR3 DNA is TGTGCCTGCCAGGGGACAGGCCCTATTTTATATTTT. It is translated as CACQGTGPILYF.

This chain connects TRBV5-1 to TRBJ2-3; a weak D match, TRBD1 (6 bases). The V gene lost 0 bases and the J gene lost 3 bases, with 17 bases spanning the gap. The CDR3 loop spans 17 amino acids. The germline gives CDR1 SGHRS, CDR2 YFSETQ. In nucleotides, the CDR3 is TGCGCCAGCAGCTTGGGGTCTGGGGGCGCAAGTACAGATACGCAGTATTTT. Translation gives CASSLGSGGASTDTQYF.

The chain combines TRBV18 with TRBJ1-1; no clear D. This CDR3 comprises 13 residues. V dropped 2 bases and J dropped 3 bases, with 7 bases sitting between them. The germline gives CDR1 KGHSH, CDR2 LQKENI. For the CDR3, the DNA is TGTGCCAGCTCACCAATCGGGGACACTGAAGCTTTCTTT. As protein: CASSPIGDTEAFF. Together with reference TRBV18 and TRBJ1-1, the CDR3 gives the full variable domain: NAGVMQNPRHLVRRRGQEARLRCSPMKGHSHVYWYRQLPEEGLKFMVYLQKENIIDESGMPKERFSAEFPKEGPSILRIQQVVRGDSAAYFCASSPIGDTEAFFGQGTRLTVV.

The rearrangement links TRBV11-2 to TRBJ1-2, with D possibly being TRBD1 (5 bases). V was shortened by 0 bases and J by 4 bases, with 9 bases between the two germline ends. Germline V gene lookup returns CDR1 SGHAT and CDR2 FQNNGV. This CDR3 has 14 residues. The DNA of the CDR3 is TGTGCCAGCAGCTTAGATCAGGGAACCTATGGCTACACCTTC. It encodes CASSLDQGTYGYTF.

The rearrangement uses TRBV6-5 and TRBJ2-7; 7 nucleotides align to TRBD1. The V gene end was trimmed by 4 bases and the J gene end by 4 bases; junction bases not matched to a gene: 7. The CDR3 consists of 14 residues. Germline V CDR1 and CDR2: MNHEY, SVGAGI. The CDR3 DNA is TGTGCCAGCAGTTCAAACAGGGGATTGTACGAGCAGTACTTC. Protein: CASSSNRGLYEQYF.

The chain is built from TRBV29-1 and TRBJ1-5; D is undetermined. The germline CDR1 and CDR2 sequences are SQVTM and ANQGSEA. With 1 base removed from V and 6 bases from J, the gap between germline ends came to 10 bases. This CDR3 comprises 13 residues. In DNA form, the CDR3 reads TGCAGCGTTGAAGGAGGGTTTGGTCAGCCCCAGCATTTT. Amino acids: CSVEGGFGQPQHF.

The sample holds a few counts of this clone. The chain recombines TRBV11-1 with TRBJ2-2; 8 bases agree with TRBD1. The trim removed 0 bases at V and 4 bases at J, leaving 4 bases unmatched. CDR3 length: 16 amino acids. Germline lookup yields CDR1 SGHAT and CDR2 FQDESV (reference sequence). The CDR3 region has the DNA TGTGCCAGCAGCTTAGCGCAGGACAGGGCCACCGGGGAGCTGTTTTTT. It translates to CASSLAQDRATGELFF.

The rearrangement uses TRBV27 and TRBJ2-3; 7 bases are shared with TRBD1. The germline V gene encodes CDR1 MNHEY and CDR2 SMNVEV (reference sequence). The CDR3 totals 14 residues. V lost 6 bases to trimming and J lost 4 bases; unmatched junction nucleotides: 7. The CDR3 DNA is TGTGCCAGCAGCTGGAAAGGGGGCTCAGATACGCAGTATTTT. Translating it yields CASSWKGGSDTQYF.

This rearrangement joins TRBV11-1 to TRBJ2-7; D possibly corresponds to TRBD2 (7 bases). Trimming cost V 5 bases and J 2 bases, with 13 bases left between them. This CDR3 has 14 residues. Germline assignment: CDR1 SGHAT and CDR2 FQDESV (reference sequence). The CDR3 sequence is CASSAGAGAYEQYF. DNA for the CDR3: TGTGCCAGCAGCGCGGGGGCGGGGGCCTACGAGCAGTACTTC.